Presented here are 31 T cell receptor beta chains from one specimen sequenced in a study of a mutant IDH1 vaccine in newly diagnosed glioma. Assay used: immunoSEQ multiplex PCR; TCRdb lists only in-frame clones, some missing. The sample holds almost 30,000 clones; around 90% are singletons and the top ten take more than 2.5%. These receptors are not linked to any known antigen. The time point here: week 5, during vaccination. In the vaccine, a single dose held 300 ug of the mutant IDH1 20-mer peptide, along with topical imiquimod. This sample comprised peripheral blood mononuclear cells (PBMCs), obtained from a glioma patient whose treatment included an IDH1 peptide vaccine. The source is a middle-aged woman with glioma. Some clones in this sample may be carry-over from other donors' samples.

DNA for the CDR3: TGTGCAAGTCGCTTGGAAAGACGATCTGGGGCCAACGTCCTGACTTTC. Its protein product is CASRLERRSGANVLTF. The rearrangement uses TRBV12-2 and TRBJ2-6. TRBV12-2 is tagged as a pseudogene. This CDR3 is built from 16 residues.

V and J are TRBV7-9 and TRBJ1-5, with D hard to call. Trimming left V 8 bases short and J 2 bases short, with 13 bases between. The germline gives CDR1 SEHNR, CDR2 FQNEAQ (reference sequence). This CDR3 contains 14 residues. The CDR3 protein is CASGEPGGNQPQHF. CDR3 DNA: TGTGCCAGCGGGGAACCTGGGGGCAATCAGCCCCAGCATTTT.

The chain links TRBV4-3 to TRBJ2-5; TRBD2 agrees at 7 bases. Germline-derived CDR1 and CDR2 are LGHNA and YSLEER. This CDR3 is 14 amino acids long. Trimming cost V 1 base and J 5 bases; bases outside gene matches: 4. This CDR3 reads CASSQGTGRETQYF. CDR3 DNA: TGCGCCAGCAGCCAAGGGACCGGGAGGGAGACCCAGTACTTC.

J is TRBJ1-4 and V is TRBV7-6; 8 bases are shared with TRBD1. The CDR3 is 15 amino acids. The J segment lost 6 bases and the V segment lost 3 bases, leaving 6 bases of the junction unmatched. Germline assignment: CDR1 SGHVS and CDR2 FNYEAQ. CDR3: CASSFRTGLDEKLFF. DNA of the CDR3: TGTGCCAGCAGCTTTCGGACAGGGCTGGATGAAAAACTGTTTTTT. Variable domain in full (rest from reference TRBV7-6 and TRBJ1-4): GAGVSQSPRYKVTKRGQDVALRCDPISGHVSLYWYRQALGQGPEFLTYFNYEAQQDKSGLPNDRFSAERPEGSISTLTIQRTEQRDSAMYRCASSFRTGLDEKLFFGSGTQLSVL.

The rearrangement links TRBV28 to TRBJ1-2; 8 bases align to TRBD1. Germline lookup yields CDR1 MDHEN and CDR2 SYDVKM. With 3 bases clipped from V and 7 bases from J, the junction kept 13 bases outside the gene matches. CDR3 length equals 16 residues. The CDR3 here is CASSLGGQALFGGYTF. The CDR3 DNA reads TGTGCCAGCAGTTTGGGGGGACAGGCTTTATTCGGTGGCTACACCTTC.

The chain carries TRBV4-2 and TRBJ2-1; 9 nucleotides agree with TRBD2. The trim removed 1 base at V and 7 bases at J, leaving 5 bases unmatched. Per germline, CDR1 LGHNA and CDR2 YNFKEQ. The CDR3 is made up of 15 amino acids. CDR3 sequence reads: CASSQASGKGNEQFF. As DNA, the CDR3 is TGTGCCAGCAGCCAAGCTAGCGGGAAGGGGAATGAGCAGTTCTTC.

The chain uses TRBV9 and TRBJ2-3; D may match TRBD1 or TRBD2 (6 bases each). Germline V gives CDR1 SGDLS, CDR2 YYNGEE. This CDR3 region has 16 residues. Deletions cut 0 bases from V and 6 bases from J, with 17 bases between. The DNA for the CDR3 is TGTGCCAGCAGCGTAGCTAGAGGGGGGATCTGGGATACGCAGTATTTT. This gives the protein CASSVARGGIWDTQYF.

The rearrangement joins TRBV18 to TRBJ2-2; a possible D gene is TRBD2 (5 bases). Germline V gene sequence: CDR1 KGHSH, CDR2 LQKENI. CDR3 length: 13 amino acids. V dropped 6 bases and J dropped 4 bases, with 9 bases sitting between them. The CDR3 sequence is CASSPGVTGELFF. In DNA form, the CDR3 reads TGTGCCAGCTCCCCCGGGGTCACCGGGGAGCTGTTTTTT.

J is TRBJ1-5 and V is TRBV28; 10 positions match TRBD1. The CDR3 consists of 16 residues. Germline V gene lookup returns CDR1 MDHEN and CDR2 SYDVKM. Trimming cost V 4 bases and J 6 bases; bases outside gene matches: 9. In DNA, the CDR3 is TGTGCCAGCAGTTCCCTAGACAGGGGGCCGCGTCAGCCCCAGCATTTT. Translation: CASSSLDRGPRQPQHF.

The chain has TRBV6-5 and TRBJ2-5, with D unresolved. V was pared by 4 bases and J by 5 bases, with 14 bases between. Germline V gene sequence: CDR1 MNHEY, CDR2 SVGAGI. The CDR3 spans 14 residues. CDR3 protein: CASSSPDRLETQYF. The DNA for the CDR3 is TGTGCCAGCAGTTCTCCCGATAGGTTGGAGACCCAGTACTTC.

V usage is TRBV5-1 and J usage is TRBJ2-7; TRBD2 agrees at 10 bases. CDR1 is SGHRS and CDR2 is YFSETQ in the germline V gene. CDR3 length: 17 residues. With V trimmed by 0 bases and J by 2 bases, 8 bases remained unmatched. DNA of the CDR3: TGCGCCAGCAGCTTGGAACCCGGGACTAGCGTTACCTACGAGCAGTACTTC. As protein: CASSLEPGTSVTYEQYF.

This sequence joins TRBV29-1 and TRBJ2-5; no clear D gene. Trimming removed 1 base at V and 0 bases at J, with 9 bases between. CDR1 SQVTM and CDR2 ANQGSEA come from the germline V gene. This CDR3 comprises 14 residues. The CDR3, as DNA: TGCAGCGTTGAAGGGCGGCTATACCAAGAGACCCAGTACTTC. Amino acid sequence: CSVEGRLYQETQYF.

The chain links TRBV6-4 to TRBJ2-2, with D uncertain. Germline assignment: CDR1 MRHNA and CDR2 SNTAGT. The ends were cut back, 2 bases at V and 0 bases at J, with 4 bases in the middle. The CDR3 extends over 14 amino acids. As DNA, the CDR3 is TGTGCCAGCAGTGACGACACGAACACCGGGGAGCTGTTTTTT. Amino acid sequence: CASSDDTNTGELFF.

The chain recombines TRBV19 with TRBJ1-5; unclear D gene. CDR1 and CDR2 (germline): LNHDA, SQIVND (reference sequence). V dropped 3 bases and J dropped 0 bases, with 9 bases sitting between them. There are 15 residues in the CDR3. The chain's CDR3 is CASSMQIHSNQPQHF. The CDR3, as DNA: TGTGCCAGTAGTATGCAGATTCATAGCAATCAGCCCCAGCATTTT.

This chain links TRBV7-3 with TRBJ2-2, with a tentative D call TRBD1 (6 bases). The germline CDR1 and CDR2 sequences are SGHTA and FQGTGA. The length of the CDR3 is 13 residues. V was shortened by 4 bases and J by 9 bases, with 12 bases between the two germline ends. This CDR3 is CASSSGQKRELFF. The DNA for the CDR3 is TGTGCCAGCAGCTCCGGACAGAAGCGGGAGCTGTTTTTT. Full variable domain (outside the CDR3, taken from reference TRBV7-3 and TRBJ2-2): GAGVSQTPSNKVTEKGKYVELRCDPISGHTALYWYRQSLGQGPEFLIYFQGTGAADDSGLPNDRFFAVRPEGSVSTLKIQRTERGDSAVYLCASSSGQKRELFFGEGSRLTVL.

The V call is TRBV4-1, the J call TRBJ2-3, with D uncertain. V lost 0 bases and J 9 bases, leaving 10 bases between the germline ends. The CDR3 is 13 residues long. CDR1 and CDR2 (germline): MGHRA, YSYEKL. The CDR3 region has the DNA TGCGCCAGCAGCCAAGATACCCAGAACACGCAGTATTTT. This sequence encodes CASSQDTQNTQYF.

The chain employs TRBV6-5 and TRBJ1-2; D ambiguous. Germline assignment: CDR1 MNHEY and CDR2 SVGAGI. The CDR3 covers 13 residues. Between the trimmed V and J ends, which lost 0 bases and 8 bases, there was a span of 10 bases. CDR3 bases: TGTGCCAGCAGTTACTCGGAGACCCGGGGCTACACCTTC. Protein: CASSYSETRGYTF.

This rearrangement joins TRBV18 to TRBJ2-2; D is ambiguous. This CDR3 contains 13 residues. The V gene lost 0 bases and the J gene lost 13 bases, with 12 bases spanning the gap. Germline V gives CDR1 KGHSH, CDR2 LQKENI. CDR3 in amino acids: CASSPPTEVGLFF. CDR3 nucleotide sequence: TGTGCCAGCTCACCACCGACTGAGGTGGGGCTGTTTTTT.

This chain links TRBV6-5 with TRBJ1-6; tentative D call: TRBD1 (5 bases). This CDR3 contains 11 residues. Per the germline V gene, CDR1 is MNHEY and CDR2 is SVGAGI. V gave up 5 bases and J gave up 13 bases, with 9 bases separating them. The CDR3 spells CASSAGGPLHF. The CDR3 nucleotides read TGTGCCAGCAGTGCCGGGGGGCCCCTCCACTTT.

This clone showed up just once. The chain combines TRBV11-2 with TRBJ2-7; tentative D call: TRBD1 (6 bases). Trimming removed 0 bases from V and 4 bases from J, with 16 bases in between. Germline CDR1 and CDR2: SGHAT and FQNNGV. This CDR3 is built from 16 residues. The DNA for the CDR3 is TGTGCCAGCAGCTTAGATCATCCGGGACACCAATACGAGCAGTACTTC. Amino acid sequence: CASSLDHPGHQYEQYF.

This clone turned up a few times. The rearrangement joins TRBV9 to TRBJ2-5, with D maybe TRBD2 (5 bases). Between the trimmed V and J ends, which lost 0 bases and 4 bases, there was a span of 13 bases. Germline V gives CDR1 SGDLS, CDR2 YYNGEE. The CDR3 runs to 15 residues. CDR3 sequence (DNA): TGTGCCAGCAGCGTAGAGGAGAGGGCGGGAGAGACCCAGTACTTC. It specifies CASSVEERAGETQYF.

The chain joins TRBV28 to TRBJ2-7; 9 positions match TRBD1. The CDR3 is 15 residues long. J lost 1 base, V lost 11 bases, and 12 bases had no gene match. Germline CDR1 reads MDHEN; CDR2 reads SYDVKM. The CDR3 DNA reads TGTGCCGCAAGTCCAGGGACAGGGCAGTCCTACGAGCAGTACTTC. Its translation: CAASPGTGQSYEQYF.

The chain has TRBV28 and TRBJ2-1; D not resolved. CDR3 length: 15 residues. The V and J ends lost 3 bases and 0 bases respectively, with 9 bases between them. CDR1 is MDHEN and CDR2 is SYDVKM in the germline V gene. The CDR3 reads CASSLTLSSYNEQFF. As DNA, the CDR3 is TGTGCCAGCAGTTTGACTCTCAGCTCCTACAATGAGCAGTTCTTC. The variable domain in full, completed from reference TRBV28 and TRBJ2-1, reads DVKVTQSSRYLVKRTGEKVFLECVQDMDHENMFWYRQDPGLGLRLIYFSYDVKMKEKGDIPEGYSVSREKKERFSLILESASTNQTSMYLCASSLTLSSYNEQFFGPGTRLTVL.

The rearrangement links TRBV7-9 to TRBJ2-3; D might be TRBD1 or TRBD2, each matching 5 bases. Trimming pared 6 bases from V and 1 base from J, leaving 14 bases between. The germline gives CDR1 SEHNR, CDR2 FQNEAQ (reference sequence). The CDR3 sequence is 15 residues long. This CDR3 reads CASRGRDEGTDTQYF. In DNA, the CDR3 is TGTGCCAGCAGGGGCCGGGACGAGGGCACAGATACGCAGTATTTT.

The chain carries TRBV5-1 and TRBJ1-2; TRBD1 is a possible D gene (6 bases). V was shortened by 5 bases and J by 1 base, with 9 bases between the two germline ends. CDR1 is SGHRS, CDR2 YFSETQ, per germline. The CDR3 has 13 residues. The CDR3 is CASRQDSNYGYTF. In nucleotides, the CDR3 is TGCGCCAGCAGACAGGACAGTAACTATGGCTACACCTTC.

The chain recombines TRBV10-2 with TRBJ2-5; 8 positions match TRBD2. Germline V gene sequence: CDR1 WSHSY, CDR2 SAAADI. Trimming cost V 7 bases and J 5 bases; bases outside gene matches: 9. The CDR3 totals 14 residues. The CDR3 loop is CASMGLAGGETQYF. The CDR3 DNA is TGCGCCAGCATGGGGCTAGCGGGCGGGGAGACCCAGTACTTC.

The chain has TRBV18 and TRBJ2-5; 7 nucleotides match TRBD2. The CDR3 loop spans 14 amino acids. V lost 1 base, J lost 5 bases, and 4 bases stayed unmatched. Looked up from germline, CDR1 is KGHSH and CDR2 is LQKENI. CDR3 sequence reads: CASSPLAGFETQYF. Here the CDR3 DNA reads TGTGCCAGCTCACCACTAGCGGGTTTTGAGACCCAGTACTTC. Full variable domain (outside the CDR3, taken from reference TRBV18 and TRBJ2-5): NAGVMQNPRHLVRRRGQEARLRCSPMKGHSHVYWYRQLPEEGLKFMVYLQKENIIDESGMPKERFSAEFPKEGPSILRIQQVVRGDSAAYFCASSPLAGFETQYFGPGTRLLVL.

The chain carries TRBV5-1 and TRBJ2-7, with 11 nucleotides matching TRBD1. V gave up 4 bases and J gave up 2 bases; unmatched junction bases: 2. Germline V lookup: CDR1 SGHRS, CDR2 YFSETQ. The CDR3 length is 14 residues. DNA for the CDR3: TGCGCCAGCAGCCCGGGACAGGGGGCCTACGAGCAGTACTTC. This gives the protein CASSPGQGAYEQYF.

This chain connects TRBV11-2 to TRBJ1-5; D may be TRBD1 (6 bases). Deletions cut 4 bases from V and 5 bases from J, with 9 bases between. The germline CDR1 and CDR2 sequences are SGHAT and FQNNGV. The CDR3 has 13 amino acids. CDR3 sequence: CASSWGRDQPQHF. In DNA form, the CDR3 reads TGTGCCAGCAGCTGGGGGCGAGATCAGCCCCAGCATTTT.

J is TRBJ2-5 and V is TRBV29-1; 10 bases agree with TRBD1. The V and J ends lost 7 bases and 3 bases, in that order; junction bases with no gene match: 2. Germline lookup yields CDR1 SQVTM and CDR2 ANQGSEA. This CDR3 spans 12 amino acids. The CDR3 region has the DNA TGCAGCGGCGGGACAGGGGAAGAGACCCAGTACTTC. Translation: CSGGTGEETQYF.

The chain has TRBV2 and TRBJ2-1; no clear D gene. V lost 6 bases and J 9 bases, leaving 15 bases between the germline ends. The CDR3 is 13 residues long. Germline V gives CDR1 SNHLY, CDR2 FYNNEI. CDR3 sequence reads: CASSLPFRVEQFF. CDR3 DNA: TGTGCCAGCAGCCTTCCATTTCGGGTTGAGCAGTTCTTC. Full variable domain (remainder filled in from reference TRBV2 and TRBJ2-1): EPEVTQTPSHQVTQMGQEVILRCVPISNHLYFYWYRQILGQKVEFLVSFYNNEISEKSEIFDDQFSVERPDGSNFTLKIRSTKLEDSAMYFCASSLPFRVEQFFGPGTRLTVL.